The present T cell receptor (beta chain) was sequenced within a study of cytomegalovirus exposure and HLA in healthy donors. Study in general: The same platform used for the 666 first-cohort repertoires was also used for the 90 to 150 validation repertoires, as a later analysis reported.

CDR3 length equals 16 residues. Germline V gene data show CDR1 as MNHEY and CDR2 as SMNVEV (reference sequence). Trimming removed 0 bases at V and 2 bases at J, with 11 bases between. Measured with immunoSEQ multiplex PCR; TCRdb has only the in-frame clones, and not every one. The repertoire holds under 250,000 clones, with over 75% as singletons. General study findings and limits: Confirmation was obtained in vitro that a few CMV-associated chains are specific for CMV antigens.

About this clone: What it binds is not known.

This chain links TRBV27 with TRBJ1-5; D might be TRBD1 (5 bases). This receptor was taken from a woman aged 18-29 years in good health and CMV-seropositive. Sequencing input: PBMCs. The CDR3 bases are TGTGCCAGCAGTTTATCGATAGGGGCCGGCAATCAGCCCCAGCATTTT. This translates into CASSLSIGAGNQPQHF.